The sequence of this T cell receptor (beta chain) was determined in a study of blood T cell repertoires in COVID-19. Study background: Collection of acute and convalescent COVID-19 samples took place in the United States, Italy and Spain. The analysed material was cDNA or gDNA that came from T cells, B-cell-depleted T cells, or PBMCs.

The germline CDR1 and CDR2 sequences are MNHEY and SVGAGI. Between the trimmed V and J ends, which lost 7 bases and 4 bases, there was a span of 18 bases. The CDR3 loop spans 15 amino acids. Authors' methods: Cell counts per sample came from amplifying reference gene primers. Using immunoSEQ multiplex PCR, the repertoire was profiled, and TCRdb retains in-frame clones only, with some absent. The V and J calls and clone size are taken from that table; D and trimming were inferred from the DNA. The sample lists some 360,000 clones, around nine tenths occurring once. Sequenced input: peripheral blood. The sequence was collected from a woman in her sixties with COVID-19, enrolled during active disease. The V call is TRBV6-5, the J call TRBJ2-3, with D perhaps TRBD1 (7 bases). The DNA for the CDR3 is TGTGCCAGCAAGATGACAGGGTGGAGGGCAGATACGCAGTATTTT. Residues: CASKMTGWRADTQYF.